This is a list of T cell receptor beta chains from one sample in a study of blood T cell repertoires in COVID-19. The data were produced by immunoSEQ multiplex PCR, yet TCRdb's version contains in-frame clones alone and is incomplete. Of over 150,000 clones listed, around 94% are singletons. The material sequenced was peripheral blood. Source of these receptors: a young man with COVID-19, enrolled during active disease. The CDR3 runs from the conserved cysteine through the conserved F or W. The D gene is left open where the match is weak.

>TRBJ1-6|TRBD1|TRBV11-2|17
TGTGCCAGCACCCCCTCCCGGGACAGGGGCAATAATTCACCCCTCCACTTT
CASTPSRDRGNNSPLHF
>TRBJ1-1|TRBD1|TRBV28|15
TGTGCCAGCAGTTCACCCGGGACAGGGGGTACTGAAGCTTTCTTT
CASSSPGTGGTEAFF
>TRBJ1-5|.|TRBV2|15
TGTGCCAGCAGGTCCGACATGGATAGCAATCAGCCCCAGCATTTT
CASRSDMDSNQPQHF
>TRBJ2-1|TRBD1|TRBV9|16
TGTGCCAGCAGCGTAGGCGGGCAGGGGGCCTACAATGAGCAGTTCTTC
CASSVGGQGAYNEQFF
>TRBJ1-1|.|TRBV15|13
TGTGCCACCAGCCTCTCGGTAATCTCTGAAGCTTTCTTT
CATSLSVISEAFF
>TRBJ2-7|TRBD1|TRBV15|13
TGTGCCACCAGCAGGGACAGGGACTACGAGCAGTACTTC
CATSRDRDYEQYF
>TRBJ1-5|.|TRBV3-1/TRBV3-2|16
TGTGCCAGCAGCTTCGGGGGAGGTTATAGCAATCAGCCCCAGCATTTT
CASSFGGGYSNQPQHF
>TRBJ2-3|.|TRBV3-1/TRBV3-2|12
TGTGCCAGCAGCTCTGAAACCGGGACGCAGTATTTT
CASSSETGTQYF
>TRBJ2-1|.|TRBV19|13
TGTGCCAGTAGTATTGGCATGATTGGTGAGCAGTTCTTC
CASSIGMIGEQFF
>TRBJ2-7|TRBD1|TRBV19|15
TGTGCCAGTAGTACAAGGACAGGTCCCACCTACGAGCAGTACTTC
CASSTRTGPTYEQYF
>TRBJ2-7|TRBD1|TRBV6-1|14
TGTGCCAGCAGTGACGGACAGGGCCCCTACGAGCAGTACTTC
CASSDGQGPYEQYF
>TRBJ1-4|.|TRBV7-7|18
TGTGCCAGCAGCGTACCAAGGGCCCGGGGTTGGACTAATGAAAAACTGTTTTTT
CASSVPRARGWTNEKLFF
>TRBJ2-3|TRBD2|TRBV3-1/TRBV3-2|15
TGTGCCAGCAGCCCGGGACTAGCGGGGACAGATACGCAGTATTTT
CASSPGLAGTDTQYF
>TRBJ2-5|.|TRBV11-2|14
TGTGCCAGCAGCTTAGGAAGAGTGGAGGGGACCCAGTACTTC
CASSLGRVEGTQYF
>TRBJ1-1|.|TRBV6-5|13
TGTGCCAGCAGTTACGACAGGAACACTGAAGCTTTCTTT
CASSYDRNTEAFF